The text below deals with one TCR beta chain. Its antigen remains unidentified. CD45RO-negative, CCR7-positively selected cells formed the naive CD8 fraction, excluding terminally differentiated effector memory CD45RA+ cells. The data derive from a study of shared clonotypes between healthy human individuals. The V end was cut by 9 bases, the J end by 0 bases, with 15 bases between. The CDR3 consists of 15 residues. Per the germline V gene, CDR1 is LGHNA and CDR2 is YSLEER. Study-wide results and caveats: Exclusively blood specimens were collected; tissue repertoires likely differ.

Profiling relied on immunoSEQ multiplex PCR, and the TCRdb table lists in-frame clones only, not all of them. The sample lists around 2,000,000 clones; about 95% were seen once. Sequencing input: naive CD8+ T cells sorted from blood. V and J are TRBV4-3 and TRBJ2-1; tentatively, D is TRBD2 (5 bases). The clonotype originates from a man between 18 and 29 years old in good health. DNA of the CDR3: TGCGCCAGTGCTTCGGGGTACCACTCCTACAATGAGCAGTTCTTC. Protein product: CASASGYHSYNEQFF.